This TCR beta chain was obtained from a study of glioma-infiltrating T cells. Study background: WHO grade II oligodendrogliomas or astrocytomas, plus non-recurrent WHO grade IV glioblastomas, were sampled. Glioma patients had dexamethasone for six or fewer days before surgery.

V was pared by 4 bases and J by 11 bases, with 19 bases between. The CDR3 is 14 residues long. CDR1 and CDR2 from the germline V gene are SGHTA and FQGNSA. Details on this clonotype: Its antigen is currently unknown.

Using RNA template, CDR3s of TCR alpha and beta were amplified with iRepertoire arm-PCR. TCRdb re-derived calls from the multiplex PCR reads in MiXCR, one entry per CDR3 protein. This sample carries 300,000 to 450,000 distinct CDR3 sequences, around 45% of them seen once, and the ten largest clones take about 12%. The study, taken as a whole, reports: CDR3 overlap between tissue and blood was very small. Signature shared blood CDR3 motifs were enriched in low-divergence and depleted in high-divergence patients.

This clonotype was sampled from a human donor with low-grade glioma or glioblastoma, undergoing nonglioma brain surgery, or in good health (not recorded which). J is TRBJ2-3 and V is TRBV7-2, with D maybe TRBD2 (6 bases). Input material: glioma tissue, nonneoplastic brain tissue, or PBMCs (not recorded which). The CDR3 bases are TGTGCCAGCAGCTCCCGGGACTCATATCTTGGGCAGTATTTT. This codes for CASSSRDSYLGQYF. Full variable domain (missing parts from reference TRBV7-2 and TRBJ2-3): GAGVSQSPSNKVTEKGKDVELRCDPISGHTALYWYRQSLGQGLEFLIYFQGNSAPDKSGLPSDRFSAERTGGSVSTLTIQRTQQEDSAVYLCASSSRDSYLGQYFGPGTRLTVL.